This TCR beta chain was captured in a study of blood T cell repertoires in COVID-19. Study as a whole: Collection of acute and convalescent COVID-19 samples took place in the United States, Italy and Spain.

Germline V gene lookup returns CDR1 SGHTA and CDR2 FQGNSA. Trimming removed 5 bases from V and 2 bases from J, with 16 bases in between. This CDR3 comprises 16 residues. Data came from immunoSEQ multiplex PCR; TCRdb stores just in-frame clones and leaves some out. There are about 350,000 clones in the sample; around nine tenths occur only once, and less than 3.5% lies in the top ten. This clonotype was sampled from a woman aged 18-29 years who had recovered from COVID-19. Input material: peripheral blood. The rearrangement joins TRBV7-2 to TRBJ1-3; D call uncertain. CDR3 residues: CASSHLTEVAGNTIYF. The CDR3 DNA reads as TGTGCCAGCAGCCACCTTACTGAGGTCGCTGGAAACACCATATATTTT.